These T cell receptor beta chains were read from a single sample in a study of T cell responses to AZD1222 COVID-19 vaccine. Using immunoSEQ multiplex PCR, the repertoire was profiled, and TCRdb retains in-frame clones only, with some absent. The table records 130,000 or so clones, around 88% of them present only once. The sample was peripheral blood, taken on day 0 of MenACWY control vaccination. The receptors come from an adult in good health. The CDR3 runs from the conserved cysteine through the conserved F or W. Fields, in order: V gene, D gene, J gene, clone size, CDR3 protein, CDR3 DNA. The D gene is left open where the match is weak. Only part of the rows carry a size: once, few, many, or a class if the clone is expanded.

v_call: TRBV12-5
d_call: NA
j_call: TRBJ1-3
clone_size: NA
cdr3_aa: CASRRTSSGNTIYF
cdr3_nt: TGTGCTAGCAGGAGAACGTCCTCTGGAAACACCATATATTTT

v_call: TRBV5-4
d_call: TRBD2
j_call: TRBJ2-5
clone_size: NA
cdr3_aa: CASSLVAGGLQETQYF
cdr3_nt: TGTGCCAGCAGCTTGGTTGCGGGAGGGCTTCAAGAGACCCAGTACTTC

v_call: TRBV7-2
d_call: NA
j_call: TRBJ2-1
clone_size: NA
cdr3_aa: CASSTPHIARASNEQFF
cdr3_nt: TGTGCCAGCAGCACCCCTCATATCGCGAGGGCCTCCAATGAGCAGTTCTTC

v_call: TRBV2
d_call: NA
j_call: TRBJ2-3
clone_size: NA
cdr3_aa: CASSEQGYTDTQYF
cdr3_nt: TGTGCCAGCAGTGAGCAGGGTTACACAGATACGCAGTATTTT

v_call: TRBV5-1
d_call: TRBD1
j_call: TRBJ1-1
clone_size: NA
cdr3_aa: CASSFGQGEAFF
cdr3_nt: TGCGCCAGCAGTTTCGGACAGGGGGAAGCTTTCTTT

v_call: TRBV6-5
d_call: TRBD1
j_call: TRBJ1-1
clone_size: NA
cdr3_aa: CASSYATGVFEAFF
cdr3_nt: TGTGCCAGCAGTTACGCGACAGGGGTGTTTGAAGCTTTCTTT

v_call: TRBV4-3
d_call: NA
j_call: TRBJ2-1
clone_size: NA
cdr3_aa: CASSQDAGEGQFF
cdr3_nt: TGCGCCAGCAGCCAAGATGCAGGGGAGGGGCAGTTCTTC

v_call: TRBV30
d_call: NA
j_call: TRBJ1-1
clone_size: NA
cdr3_aa: CAWSIDRPIGEAFF
cdr3_nt: TGTGCCTGGAGCATCGACAGGCCCATCGGTGAAGCTTTCTTT

v_call: TRBV7-3
d_call: NA
j_call: TRBJ2-3
clone_size: NA
cdr3_aa: CASSLGGSLVTDTQYF
cdr3_nt: TGTGCCAGCAGCTTAGGGGGGAGTTTAGTCACAGATACGCAGTATTTT

v_call: TRBV11-2
d_call: TRBD1
j_call: TRBJ1-2
clone_size: NA
cdr3_aa: CASSLEGQKNYGYTF
cdr3_nt: TGTGCCAGCAGCCTGGAGGGACAGAAAAACTATGGCTACACCTTC

v_call: TRBV12-3/TRBV12-4
d_call: NA
j_call: TRBJ1-1
clone_size: NA
cdr3_aa: CASGVNTEAFF
cdr3_nt: TGTGCCAGCGGAGTAAACACTGAAGCTTTCTTT

v_call: TRBV4-2
d_call: NA
j_call: TRBJ2-7
clone_size: NA
cdr3_aa: CASSQDPVGSEQYF
cdr3_nt: TGTGCCAGCAGCCAAGATCCGGTTGGGTCCGAGCAGTACTTC

v_call: TRBV6-1
d_call: NA
j_call: TRBJ2-2
clone_size: NA
cdr3_aa: CASSERHLPTGELFF
cdr3_nt: TGTGCCAGCAGTGAACGGCATCTGCCCACCGGGGAGCTGTTTTTT

v_call: TRBV4-1
d_call: NA
j_call: TRBJ2-1
clone_size: NA
cdr3_aa: CASSQLNEQFF
cdr3_nt: TGCGCCAGCAGCCAACTCAATGAGCAGTTCTTC

v_call: TRBV4-1
d_call: NA
j_call: TRBJ1-2
clone_size: few
cdr3_aa: CASSQAGHDYGYTF
cdr3_nt: TGCGCCAGCAGCCAAGCGGGACACGACTATGGCTACACCTTC

v_call: TRBV11-3
d_call: TRBD1
j_call: TRBJ2-3
clone_size: NA
cdr3_aa: CATAHGRGLGTDTQYF
cdr3_nt: TGTGCCACCGCCCATGGAAGGGGGCTGGGCACAGATACGCAGTATTTT

v_call: TRBV27
d_call: TRBD1
j_call: TRBJ1-1
clone_size: NA
cdr3_aa: CASSSQGGLATEAFF
cdr3_nt: TGTGCCAGCAGTTCTCAGGGGGGTCTGGCCACTGAAGCTTTCTTT

v_call: TRBV19
d_call: NA
j_call: TRBJ2-2
clone_size: NA
cdr3_aa: CASSIFLNTGELFF
cdr3_nt: TGTGCCAGTAGTATTTTTCTGAACACCGGGGAGCTGTTTTTT

v_call: TRBV30
d_call: TRBD1
j_call: TRBJ2-5
clone_size: NA
cdr3_aa: CAWSQGAKETQYF
cdr3_nt: TGTGCCTGGAGTCAGGGGGCAAAGGAGACCCAGTACTTC

v_call: TRBV28
d_call: NA
j_call: TRBJ2-7
clone_size: NA
cdr3_aa: CASGPQGSLSYEQYF
cdr3_nt: TGTGCCAGCGGGCCTCAGGGGTCTCTCTCCTACGAGCAGTACTTC

v_call: TRBV6-2/TRBV6-3
d_call: NA
j_call: TRBJ2-5
clone_size: NA
cdr3_aa: CASSYSGNPGTQYF
cdr3_nt: TGTGCCAGCAGTTACTCGGGCAATCCGGGGACCCAGTACTTC